The present entry profiles one T cell receptor (beta chain) with its context. Its antigen is undetermined. This sample was included in a study of PD-1 blockade in classical Hodgkin lymphoma. The CDR3 consists of 14 residues. With 6 bases removed from V and 2 bases from J, the gap between germline ends came to 11 bases. Germline-derived CDR1 and CDR2 are MNHNY and SVGAGI (reference sequence). TCRdb's copy holds only in-frame clones and misses some; the assay was immunoSEQ multiplex PCR. This table holds some 60,000 clones, about 92% found once. Findings and caveats of the study: Baseline TCR diversity was reportedly lower in newly diagnosed patients than in healthy donors. It was reported as lower still in relapsed/refractory patients.

Each patient experienced a relapse that followed autologous stem cell transplantation, and brentuximab vedotin exposure varied. The source material was peripheral blood mononuclear cells (PBMCs), sampled at baseline. This receptor was taken from a human donor with classical Hodgkin lymphoma. The J gene is TRBJ2-1, the V gene TRBV6-6, with a tentative D call TRBD1 (6 bases). CDR3 sequence (DNA): TGTGCCAGCAGCCCCTGGGGGCCCTACAATGAGCAGTTCTTC. Encoded protein: CASSPWGPYNEQFF.